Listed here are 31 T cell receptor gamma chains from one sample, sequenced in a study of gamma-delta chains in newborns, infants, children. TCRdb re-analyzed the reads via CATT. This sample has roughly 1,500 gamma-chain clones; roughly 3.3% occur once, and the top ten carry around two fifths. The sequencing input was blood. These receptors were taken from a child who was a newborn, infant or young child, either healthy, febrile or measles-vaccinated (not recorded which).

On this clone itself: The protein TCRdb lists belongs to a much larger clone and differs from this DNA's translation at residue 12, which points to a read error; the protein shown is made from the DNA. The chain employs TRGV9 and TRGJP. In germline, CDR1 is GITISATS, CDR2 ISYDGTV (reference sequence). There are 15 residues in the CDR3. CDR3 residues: CALWEVLVGKKVKVF. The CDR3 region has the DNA TGTGCCTTGTGGGAGGTGTTAGTGGGCAAAAAAGTCAAGGTATTT.

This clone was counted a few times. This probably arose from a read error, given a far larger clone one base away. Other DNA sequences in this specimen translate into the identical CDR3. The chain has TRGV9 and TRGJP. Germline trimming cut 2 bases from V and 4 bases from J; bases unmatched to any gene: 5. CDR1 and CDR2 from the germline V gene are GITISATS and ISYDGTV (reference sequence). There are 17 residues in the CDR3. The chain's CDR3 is CALWEASQELGKKIKVF. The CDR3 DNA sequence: TGTGCCTTGTGGGAGGCGTCCCAAGAGTTGGGCAAAAAAATCAAGGTATTT.

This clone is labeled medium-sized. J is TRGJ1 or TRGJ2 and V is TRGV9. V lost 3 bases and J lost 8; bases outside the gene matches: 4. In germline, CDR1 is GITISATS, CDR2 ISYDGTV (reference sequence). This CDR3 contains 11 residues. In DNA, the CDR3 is TGTGCCTTGTGGGAGTTAGATAAGAAACTCTTT. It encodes CALWELDKKLF.

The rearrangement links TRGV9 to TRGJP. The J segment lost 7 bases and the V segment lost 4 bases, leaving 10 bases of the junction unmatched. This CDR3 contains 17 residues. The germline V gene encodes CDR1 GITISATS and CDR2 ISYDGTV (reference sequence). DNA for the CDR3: TGTGCCTTGTGGGACCACACCAGGGAGTTGGGCAAAAAAATCAAGGTATTT. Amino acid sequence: CALWDHTRELGKKIKVF.

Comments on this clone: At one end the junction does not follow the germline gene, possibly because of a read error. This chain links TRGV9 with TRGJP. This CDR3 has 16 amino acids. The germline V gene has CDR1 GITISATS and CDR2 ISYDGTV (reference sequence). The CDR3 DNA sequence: TGTGCCTTGTGGGAGTATTTGGAGTTGAGCAAAAAAATCAAGGTATTT. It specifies CALWEYLELSKKIKVF.

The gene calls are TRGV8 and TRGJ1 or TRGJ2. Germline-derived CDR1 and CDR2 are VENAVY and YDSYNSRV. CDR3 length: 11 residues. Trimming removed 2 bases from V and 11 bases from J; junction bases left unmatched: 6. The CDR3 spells CATWDMREKLF. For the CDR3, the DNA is TGTGCCACCTGGGATATGAGAGAGAAACTCTTT.

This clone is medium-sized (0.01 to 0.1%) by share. This chain's CDR3 is CATWDKNKKLF. In DNA form, the CDR3 reads TGTGCCACCTGGGATAAGAATAAGAAACTCTTT. The V call is TRGV4, the J call TRGJ1 or TRGJ2. Trimming at V came to 3 bases and at J to 8 bases, leaving 4 bases not matched to a gene. CDR1 EGSTGY and CDR2 YDSYTSSV come from the germline V gene. The CDR3 is made up of 11 amino acids.

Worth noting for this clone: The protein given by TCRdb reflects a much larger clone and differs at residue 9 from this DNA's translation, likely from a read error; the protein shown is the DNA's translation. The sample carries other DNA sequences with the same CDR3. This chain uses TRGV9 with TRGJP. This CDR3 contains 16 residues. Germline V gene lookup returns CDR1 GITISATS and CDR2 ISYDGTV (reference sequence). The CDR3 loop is CALWEVPEFGKKIKVF. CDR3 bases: TGTGCCTTGTGGGAGGTGCCCGAGTTTGGCAAAAAAATCAAGGTATTT.

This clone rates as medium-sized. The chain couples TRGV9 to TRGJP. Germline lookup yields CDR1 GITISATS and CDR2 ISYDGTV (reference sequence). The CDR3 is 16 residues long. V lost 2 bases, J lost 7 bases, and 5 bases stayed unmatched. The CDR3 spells CALWEAFELGKKIKVF. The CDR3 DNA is TGTGCCTTGTGGGAGGCGTTCGAGTTGGGCAAAAAAATCAAGGTATTT.

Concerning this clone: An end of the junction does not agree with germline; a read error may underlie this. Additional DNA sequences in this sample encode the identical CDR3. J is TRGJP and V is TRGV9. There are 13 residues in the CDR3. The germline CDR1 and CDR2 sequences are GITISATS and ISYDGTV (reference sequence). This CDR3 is CALWWLGKKIKVF. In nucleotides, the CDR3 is TGTGCCTTGTGGTGGTTGGGCAAAAAAATCAAGGTCTTT.

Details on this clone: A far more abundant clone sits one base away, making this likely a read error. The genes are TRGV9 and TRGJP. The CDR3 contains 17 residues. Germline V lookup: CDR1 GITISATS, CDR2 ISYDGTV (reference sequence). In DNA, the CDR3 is TGTGCCTCGTGGGAGGACCCGCGGGAGTTGGGCAAAAAAATCAAGGTATTT. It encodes CASWEDPRELGKKIKVF.

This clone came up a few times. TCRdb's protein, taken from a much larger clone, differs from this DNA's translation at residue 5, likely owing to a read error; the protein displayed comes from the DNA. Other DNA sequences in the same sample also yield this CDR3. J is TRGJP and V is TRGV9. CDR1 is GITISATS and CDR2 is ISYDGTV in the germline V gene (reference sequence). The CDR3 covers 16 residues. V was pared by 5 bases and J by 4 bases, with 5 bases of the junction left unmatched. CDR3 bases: TGTGCCTTGTGGGTGGCCCAAGAGTTGGGCAAAAAAATCAAGGTATTT. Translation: CALWVAQELGKKIKVF.

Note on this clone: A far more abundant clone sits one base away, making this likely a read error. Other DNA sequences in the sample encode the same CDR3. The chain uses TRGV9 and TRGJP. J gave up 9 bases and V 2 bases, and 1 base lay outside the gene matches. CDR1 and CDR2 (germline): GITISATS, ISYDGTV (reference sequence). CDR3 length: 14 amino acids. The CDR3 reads CALWEGLGKKIKVF. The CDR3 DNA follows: TGTGCCTTGTGGGAGGGGTTGGGCAAAAAAATCAAGGTATTT.

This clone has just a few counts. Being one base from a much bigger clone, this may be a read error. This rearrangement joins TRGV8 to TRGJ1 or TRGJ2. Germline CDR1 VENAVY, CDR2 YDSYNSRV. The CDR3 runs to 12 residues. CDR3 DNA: TGCGCCACCTGGGATAGAGGGTATAAGAAACTCTTT. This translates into CATWDRGYKKLF.

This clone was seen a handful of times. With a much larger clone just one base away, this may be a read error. CDR3 nucleotides: TGTGCCGCCTGGGACAGGCGTTGGTTCAAGATATTT. Translation: CAAWDRRWFKIF. J is TRGJP1 and V is TRGV5. From germline, CDR1 is VINAFY and CDR2 YDVSNSKD. CDR3 length: 12 residues.

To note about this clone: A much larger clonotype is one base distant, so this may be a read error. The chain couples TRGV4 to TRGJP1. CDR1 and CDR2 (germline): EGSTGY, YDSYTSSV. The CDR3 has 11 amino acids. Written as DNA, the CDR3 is TGTGCCACCGGCACTGATTGGTTCAAGATATTT. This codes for CATGTDWFKIF.

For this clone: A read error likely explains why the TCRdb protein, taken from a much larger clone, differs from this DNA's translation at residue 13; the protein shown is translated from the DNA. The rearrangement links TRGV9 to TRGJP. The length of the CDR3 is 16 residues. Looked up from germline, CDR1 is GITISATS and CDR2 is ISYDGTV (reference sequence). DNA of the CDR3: TGTGCCTTGTGGGAGATACAAGAGTTGGGCAAAAAAACCAAGGTATTT. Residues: CALWEIQELGKKTKVF.

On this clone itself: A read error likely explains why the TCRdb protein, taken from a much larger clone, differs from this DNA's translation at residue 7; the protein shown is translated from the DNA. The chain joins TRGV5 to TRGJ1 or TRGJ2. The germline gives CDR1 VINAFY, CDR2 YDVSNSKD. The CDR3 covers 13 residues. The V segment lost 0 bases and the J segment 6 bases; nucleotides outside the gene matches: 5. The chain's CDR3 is CATWDRPVYKKLF. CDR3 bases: TGTGCCACCTGGGACAGGCCGGTTTATAAGAAACTCTTT.

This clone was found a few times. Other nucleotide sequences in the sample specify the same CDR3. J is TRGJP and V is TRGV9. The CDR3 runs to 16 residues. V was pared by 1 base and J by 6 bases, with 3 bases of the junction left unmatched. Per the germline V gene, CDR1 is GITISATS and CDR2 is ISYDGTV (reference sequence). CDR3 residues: CALWEVLELGKKIKVF. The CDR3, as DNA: TGTGCCTTGTGGGAGGTATTAGAGTTGGGCAAAAAAATCAAGGTATTT.

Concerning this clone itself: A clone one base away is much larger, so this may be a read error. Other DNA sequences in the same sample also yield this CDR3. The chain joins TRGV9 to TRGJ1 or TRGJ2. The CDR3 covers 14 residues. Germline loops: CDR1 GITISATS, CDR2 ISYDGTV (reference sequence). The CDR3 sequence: CALWEVRIYYKKLF. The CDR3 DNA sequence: TGTGCTTTGTGGGAGGTGCGCATTTATTATAAGAAACTCTTT.

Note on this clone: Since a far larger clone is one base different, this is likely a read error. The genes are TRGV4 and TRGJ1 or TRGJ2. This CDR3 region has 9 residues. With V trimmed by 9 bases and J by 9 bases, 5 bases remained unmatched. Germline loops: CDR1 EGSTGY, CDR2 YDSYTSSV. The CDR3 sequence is CATRIKKLF. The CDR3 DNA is TGTGCCACCCGGATTAAGAAACTCTTT.

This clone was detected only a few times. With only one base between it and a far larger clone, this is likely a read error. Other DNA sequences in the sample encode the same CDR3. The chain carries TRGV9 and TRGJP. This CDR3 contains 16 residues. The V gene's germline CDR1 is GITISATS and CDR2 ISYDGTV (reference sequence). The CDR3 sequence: CALWEVRELGKKIKVF. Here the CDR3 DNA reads TGTGCCTTGTGGGAGGTGCGGGAGTTGGGTAAAAAAATCAAGGTATTT.

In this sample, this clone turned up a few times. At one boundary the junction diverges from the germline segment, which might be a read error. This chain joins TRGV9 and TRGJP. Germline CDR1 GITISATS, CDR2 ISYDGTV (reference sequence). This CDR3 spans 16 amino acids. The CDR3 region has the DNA TGTGCCTTGCGGGAGGGTCAAGAGTTGGGCAAAAAAATCGAGGTATTT. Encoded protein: CALREGQELGKKIEVF.

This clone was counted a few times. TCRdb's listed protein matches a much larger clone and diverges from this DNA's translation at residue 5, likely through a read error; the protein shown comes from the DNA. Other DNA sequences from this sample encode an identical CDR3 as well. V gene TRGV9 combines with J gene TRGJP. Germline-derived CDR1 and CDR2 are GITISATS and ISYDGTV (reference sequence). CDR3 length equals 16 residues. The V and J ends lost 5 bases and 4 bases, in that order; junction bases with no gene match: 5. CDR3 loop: CALWGAQELGKKIKVF. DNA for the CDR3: TGTGCCTTGTGGGGGGCCCAAGAGTTGGGCAAAAAAATCAAGGTATTT.

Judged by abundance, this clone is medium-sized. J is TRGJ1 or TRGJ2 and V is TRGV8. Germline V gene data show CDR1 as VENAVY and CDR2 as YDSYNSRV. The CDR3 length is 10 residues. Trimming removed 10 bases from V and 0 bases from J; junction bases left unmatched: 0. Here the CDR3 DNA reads TGTGCCACGAATTATTATAAGAAACTCTTT. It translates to CATNYYKKLF.

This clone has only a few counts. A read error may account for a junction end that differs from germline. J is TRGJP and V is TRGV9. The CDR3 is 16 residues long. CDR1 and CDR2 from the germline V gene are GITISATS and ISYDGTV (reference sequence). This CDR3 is CALWEERELGKKINVF. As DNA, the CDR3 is TGTGCCTTGTGGGAGGAGCGTGAGTTGGGCAAAAAAATCAATGTATTT.

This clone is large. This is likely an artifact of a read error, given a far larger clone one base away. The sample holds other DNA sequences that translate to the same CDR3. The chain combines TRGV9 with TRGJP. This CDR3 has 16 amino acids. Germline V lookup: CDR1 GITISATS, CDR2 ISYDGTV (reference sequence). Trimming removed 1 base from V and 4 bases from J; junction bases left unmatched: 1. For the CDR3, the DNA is TGTGCCTTGTGGGAGGTACAAGAGTTGGGCAAAAAAATCAAGGTATTT. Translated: CALWEVQELGKKIKVF.

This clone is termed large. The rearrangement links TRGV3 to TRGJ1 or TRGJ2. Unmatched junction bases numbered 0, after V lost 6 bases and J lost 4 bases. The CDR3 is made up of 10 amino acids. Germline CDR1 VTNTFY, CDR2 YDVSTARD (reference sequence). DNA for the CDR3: TGTGCCACCTGGTATTATAAGAAACTCTTT. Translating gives CATWYYKKLF.

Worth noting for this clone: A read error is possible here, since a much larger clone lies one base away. The CDR3 is CALWEVNRQELGKKIRVF. The CDR3 DNA reads as TGTGCCTTGTGGGAGGTTAACCGGCAAGAGTTGGGCAAAAAAATCAGGGTATTT. The V gene is TRGV9, the J gene TRGJP. There are 18 residues in the CDR3. Germline CDR1 reads GITISATS; CDR2 reads ISYDGTV (reference sequence).

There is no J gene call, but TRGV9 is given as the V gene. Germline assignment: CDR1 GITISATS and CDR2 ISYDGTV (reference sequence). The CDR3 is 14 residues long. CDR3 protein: CALWEVSKSKNKLF. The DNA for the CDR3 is TGTGCCTTGTGGGAGGTGTCGAAAAGTAAAAACAAACTATTT.

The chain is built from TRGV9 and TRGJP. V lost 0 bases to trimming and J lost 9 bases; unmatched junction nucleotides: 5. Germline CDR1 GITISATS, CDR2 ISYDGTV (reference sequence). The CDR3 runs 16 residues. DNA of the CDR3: TGTGCCTTGTGGGAGGTGCATCTGTTGGGCAAAAAAATCAAGGTATTT. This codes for CALWEVHLLGKKIKVF.